The source of this T cell receptor (beta chain) is a study of cytomegalovirus exposure and HLA in healthy donors. Looking at the study overall: Earlier, 100 million to 120 million unique TCR beta sequences were recovered from about 200 million T cells by an analysis. Study-wide points: Most TCR sequences were seen very rarely across donors, but some public TCRs occurred in many.

A note on this clone: Its antigen is as yet unknown.

In germline, CDR1 is MNHEY, CDR2 SMNVEV (reference sequence). Trimming cost V 6 bases and J 1 base, with 16 bases left between them. The CDR3 has 17 amino acids. The PCR was carried out with 60 Vbeta primers and 13 Jbeta primers. Sequencing was performed with immunoSEQ multiplex PCR; in TCRdb, only in-frame clones are kept and a portion is missing. The sample holds around 200,000 clones, around 80% seen once. Though probably carrying unrecorded immune exposures, donors were nominally healthy at sampling. V is TRBV27 and J is TRBJ1-6; D gene unclear. The specimen was PBMCs. The receptor was isolated from a man aged 40-49 years in good health and CMV-seropositive. CDR3 nucleotide sequence: TGTGCCAGCAGGATAGTGGCAGGCTCGTCCTATAATTCACCCCTCCACTTT. It specifies CASRIVAGSSYNSPLHF.